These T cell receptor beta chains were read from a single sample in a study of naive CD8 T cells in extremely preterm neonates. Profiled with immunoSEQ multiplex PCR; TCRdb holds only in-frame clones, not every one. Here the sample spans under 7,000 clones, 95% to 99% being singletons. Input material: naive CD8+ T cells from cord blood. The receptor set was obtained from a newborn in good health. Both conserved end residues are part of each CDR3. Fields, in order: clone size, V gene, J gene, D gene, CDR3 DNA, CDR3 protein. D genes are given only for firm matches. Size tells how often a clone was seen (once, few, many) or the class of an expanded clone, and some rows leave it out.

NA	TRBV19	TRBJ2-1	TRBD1	TGTGCCAGTAGTATGGCCGGGACAGGGTACAATGAGCAGTTCTTC	CASSMAGTGYNEQFF
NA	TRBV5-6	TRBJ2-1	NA	TGTGCCAGCAGCTCAGGAACAGGTGAGCAGTTCTTC	CASSSGTGEQFF
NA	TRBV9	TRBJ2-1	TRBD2	TGTGCCAGCAGCGACCCCTCGGCGGGAGTATACAATGAGCAGTTCTTC	CASSDPSAGVYNEQFF
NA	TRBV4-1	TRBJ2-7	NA	TGCGCCAGCAGCCAAGATATAATCTCCTACGAGCAGTACTTC	CASSQDIISYEQYF
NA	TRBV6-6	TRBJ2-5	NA	TGTGCCAGCAGTTCCCTACTAGTAACACGAGAGACCCAGTACTTC	CASSSLLVTRETQYF
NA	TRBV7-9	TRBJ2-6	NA	TGTGCCAGCAGCCATTCCTTCGGGAGCTCTGGGGCCAACGTCCTGACTTTC	CASSHSFGSSGANVLTF
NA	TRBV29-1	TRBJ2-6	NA	TGCAGCGTGTCTAATCCTGGGGCCAACGTCCTGACTTTC	CSVSNPGANVLTF
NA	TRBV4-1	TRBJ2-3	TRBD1	TGCGCCAGCAGCCAAACCGGGACAGGAGCGCCCCCAGATACGCAGTATTTT	CASSQTGTGAPPDTQYF
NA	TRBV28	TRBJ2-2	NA	TGTGCCAGCAGTTTGGGACTCAGACAACTGTTTTTT	CASSLGLRQLFF
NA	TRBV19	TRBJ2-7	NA	TGTGCCAGCGGGGGTCTAGGCTACGAGCAGTACTTC	CASGGLGYEQYF
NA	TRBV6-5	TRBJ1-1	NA	TGTGCCAGCAGTTACAGGGGAAGCACTGAAGCTTTCTTT	CASSYRGSTEAFF
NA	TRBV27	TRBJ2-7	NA	TGTGCCAGCAGTCCGGGACACTCCTACGAGCAGTACTTC	CASSPGHSYEQYF
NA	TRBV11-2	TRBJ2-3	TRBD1	TGTGCCAGCAGCTTCCTCACAGGGGGCACAGATACGCAGTATTTT	CASSFLTGGTDTQYF
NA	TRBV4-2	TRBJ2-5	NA	TGTGCCAGCAGCCAAGTACAGGGAGAGACCCAGTACTTC	CASSQVQGETQYF
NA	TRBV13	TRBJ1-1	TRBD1	TGTGCCAGCAGCCCTAGGCCACAGGGGGCCACTGAAGCTTTCTTT	CASSPRPQGATEAFF
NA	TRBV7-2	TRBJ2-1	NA	TGTGCCAGCAGCTTGACTTCATCTGGTAATGAGCAGTTCTTC	CASSLTSSGNEQFF
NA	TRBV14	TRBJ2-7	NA	TGTGCCAGCAGCTCCCCCGAGGTCGGTTACGAGCAGTACTTC	CASSSPEVGYEQYF
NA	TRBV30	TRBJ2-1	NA	TGTGCCTGGAGTATCCGGTTATACAATGAGCAGTTCTTC	CAWSIRLYNEQFF
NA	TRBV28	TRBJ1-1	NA	TGTGCCAGCAGTATATTCCCCGACACTGAAGCTTTCTTT	CASSIFPDTEAFF
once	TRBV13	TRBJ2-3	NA	TGTGCCAGCAGCCCAGGGGTAGCAGCAGATACGCAGTATTTT	CASSPGVAADTQYF
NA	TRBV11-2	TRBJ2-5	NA	TGTGCCAGCAGTGTCCCTGGAGGAGGGGGCGGAGAGACCCAGTACTTC	CASSVPGGGGGETQYF
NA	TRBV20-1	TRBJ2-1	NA	TGCAAAGCCGGCAATGAGCAGTTCTTC	CKAGNEQFF
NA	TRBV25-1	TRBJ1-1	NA	TGTGCCAGCACCGAGGACAGTGAAGCTTTCTTT	CASTEDSEAFF